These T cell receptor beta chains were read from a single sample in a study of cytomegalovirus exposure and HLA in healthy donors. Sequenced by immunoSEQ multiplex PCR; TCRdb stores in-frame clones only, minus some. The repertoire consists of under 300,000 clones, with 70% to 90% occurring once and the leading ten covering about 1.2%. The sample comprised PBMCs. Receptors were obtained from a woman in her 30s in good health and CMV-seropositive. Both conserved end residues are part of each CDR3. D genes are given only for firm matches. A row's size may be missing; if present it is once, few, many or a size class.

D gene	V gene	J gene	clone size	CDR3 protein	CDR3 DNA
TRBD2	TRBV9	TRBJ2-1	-	CASSVEASGSSYNEQFF	TGTGCCAGCAGCGTAGAGGCTAGCGGGAGCTCCTACAATGAGCAGTTCTTC
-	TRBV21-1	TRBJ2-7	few	CASSKGIRGGVHEQYF	TGTGCCAGCAGCAAAGGGATAAGGGGAGGGGTCCACGAGCAGTACTTC
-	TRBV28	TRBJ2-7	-	CASRKRELPYEQYF	TGTGCCAGCAGGAAACGGGAGTTACCCTACGAGCAGTACTTC
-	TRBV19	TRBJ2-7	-	CASSHRMEGRYEQYF	TGTGCCAGTAGCCACAGGATGGAGGGTCGGTACGAGCAGTACTTC
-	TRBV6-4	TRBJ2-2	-	CASSDGGRSTGELFF	TGTGCCAGCAGTGATGGCGGCCGTAGCACCGGGGAGCTGTTTTTT
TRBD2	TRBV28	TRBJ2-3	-	CASSPSRLAGADTQYF	TGTGCCAGCAGTCCTTCGAGACTAGCGGGAGCAGATACGCAGTATTTT
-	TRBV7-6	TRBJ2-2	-	CATRDLRTGELFF	TGTGCCACCAGGGACTTACGAACCGGGGAGCTGTTTTTT
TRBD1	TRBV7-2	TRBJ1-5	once	CASSPFQGGQPQHF	TGTGCCAGCAGCCCATTTCAGGGGGGTCAGCCCCAGCATTTT
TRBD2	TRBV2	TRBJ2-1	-	CASSLSGSYNEQFF	TGTGCCAGCAGTTTGAGCGGGAGCTACAATGAGCAGTTCTTC
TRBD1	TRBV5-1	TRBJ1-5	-	CASSPGGQGGQPQHF	TGCGCCAGCAGCCCTGGGGGACAGGGCGGTCAGCCCCAGCATTTT
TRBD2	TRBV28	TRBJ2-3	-	CASTSPAGGTQYF	TGTGCCAGCACCTCGCCGGCGGGAGGCACGCAGTATTTT
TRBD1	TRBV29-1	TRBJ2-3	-	CSVLAGGSIGTDTQYF	TGCAGCGTTTTGGCAGGGGGCTCCATCGGCACAGATACGCAGTATTTT
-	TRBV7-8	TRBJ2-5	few	CASSLGEGSETQYF	TGTGCCAGCAGCTTAGGAGAGGGAAGCGAGACCCAGTACTTC
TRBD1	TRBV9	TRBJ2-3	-	CASSADPRDRGGTQYF	TGTGCCAGCAGCGCTGATCCCCGGGACAGGGGGGGAACGCAGTATTTT
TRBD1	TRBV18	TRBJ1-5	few	CASSKDRVGQPQHF	TGTGCCAGCTCAAAAGACAGGGTAGGGCAGCCCCAGCATTTT
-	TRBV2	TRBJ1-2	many	CASSQTTSNYGYTF	TGTGCCAGCAGCCAGACAACCTCTAACTATGGCTACACCTTC
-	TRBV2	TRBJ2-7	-	CASLDSLTYEQYF	TGTGCCAGCTTGGACAGTTTAACCTACGAGCAGTACTTC
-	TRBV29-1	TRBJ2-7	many	CSGFSGYEQYF	TGCAGCGGGTTCTCAGGCTACGAGCAGTACTTC
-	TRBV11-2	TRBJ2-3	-	CASSLVQWDTQYF	TGTGCCAGCAGCTTAGTACAGTGGGATACGCAGTATTTT
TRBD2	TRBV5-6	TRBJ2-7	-	CASSRRNSGRDGFYEQYF	TGTGCCAGCAGCAGGAGGAATAGCGGGAGGGACGGATTTTACGAGCAGTACTTC
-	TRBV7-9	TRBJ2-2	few	CASSRRAGELFF	TGTGCCAGCAGCAGGAGAGCCGGGGAGCTGTTTTTT
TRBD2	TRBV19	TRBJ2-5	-	CASSIGSAGVETQYF	TGTGCCAGTAGTATAGGGTCAGCGGGAGTGGAGACCCAGTACTTC
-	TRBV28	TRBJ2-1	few	CASSIGGGVQGQFF	TGTGCCAGCAGTATCGGAGGAGGGGTCCAGGGGCAGTTCTTC
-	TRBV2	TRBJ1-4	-	CASSEGEATNEKLFF	TGTGCCAGCAGTGAAGGAGAGGCCACGAATGAAAAACTGTTTTTT
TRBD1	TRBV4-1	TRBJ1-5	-	CASSQGRQGHQPQHF	TGCGCCAGCAGCCAAGGGAGACAGGGCCATCAGCCCCAGCATTTT
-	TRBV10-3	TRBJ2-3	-	CAIKDGVTDTQYF	TGTGCCATCAAGGACGGGGTCACAGATACGCAGTATTTT
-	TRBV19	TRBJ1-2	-	CASSINRGWFGGYTF	TGTGCCAGTAGTATAAATAGGGGATGGTTTGGTGGCTACACCTTC
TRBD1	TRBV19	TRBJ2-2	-	CASSIVTGSTGELFF	TGTGCCAGTAGTATAGTGACAGGGAGCACCGGGGAGCTGTTTTTT
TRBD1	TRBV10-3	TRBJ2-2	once	CAISETPGQTNTGELFF	TGTGCCATCAGTGAGACACCGGGACAGACGAACACCGGGGAGCTGTTTTTT
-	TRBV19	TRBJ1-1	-	CASSVPPGTGDEAFF	TGTGCCAGTAGCGTGCCCCCTGGGACGGGGGATGAAGCTTTCTTT
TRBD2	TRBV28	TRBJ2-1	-	CASSSDGLAGNEQFF	TGTGCCAGCAGTTCGGACGGACTAGCGGGAAATGAGCAGTTCTTC